The 15 T cell receptor beta chains in this list originate from one sample, sequenced in a study of shared T cell receptors in the human thymus. Repertoires were generated with immunoSEQ multiplex PCR, while TCRdb's copy carries only in-frame clones and drops some. The table lists hundreds of thousands of clones, approximately 83% of them singletons. The data were also submitted as part of a second study, on human thymus T cells.

Sequencing used thymocytes. Source of these receptors: a girl under two years old with a congenital heart defect.

This sequence joins TRBV15 and TRBJ1-4, with D tentatively TRBD1 (6 bases). The CDR3 spans 14 residues. Germline V gene sequence: CDR1 LNHNV, CDR2 YYDKDF (reference sequence). V was pared by 2 bases and J by 7 bases, with 11 bases between. The CDR3 reads CATSRTGYAEKLFF. CDR3 nucleotides: TGTGCCACCAGCAGAACAGGGTACGCTGAAAAACTGTTTTTT.

This clone showed up just once. As DNA, the CDR3 is TGTGCCAGCAGCAAGGAAGGGGGGAACACTGAAGCTTTCTTT. Protein product: CASSKEGGNTEAFF. The rearrangement links TRBV7-6 to TRBJ1-1, with D tentatively TRBD1 (6 bases). Germline loops: CDR1 SGHVS, CDR2 FNYEAQ. The CDR3 has 14 amino acids. With 5 bases removed from V and 1 base from J, the gap between germline ends came to 11 bases.

The chain joins TRBV4-2 to TRBJ1-5, with 10 bases matching TRBD1. With V trimmed by 1 base and J by 6 bases, 6 bases remained unmatched. The CDR3 is made up of 16 amino acids. The germline V gene has CDR1 LGHNA and CDR2 YNFKEQ. CDR3 protein: CASSQGDRGTRQPQHF. Written as DNA, the CDR3 is TGTGCCAGCAGCCAAGGGGACAGGGGTACTCGTCAGCCCCAGCATTTT.

This clone has only one observation. The J gene is TRBJ2-6, the V gene TRBV4-1, with 8 bases fitting TRBD1. Trimming took 3 bases from V and 0 from J; bases not matched to a gene: 4. This CDR3 contains 17 residues. Germline CDR1 is MGHRA and CDR2 is YSYEKL. CDR3 bases: TGCGCCAGCAGCCATGCCGGGACAGGCTCTGGGGCCAACGTCCTGACTTTC. It yields the protein CASSHAGTGSGANVLTF.

The chain couples TRBV6-5 to TRBJ2-1, with TRBD2 as a possible D gene (6 bases). CDR1 and CDR2 (germline): MNHEY, SVGAGI. Trimming pared 6 bases from V and 10 bases from J, leaving 16 bases between. The CDR3 runs to 13 residues. DNA of the CDR3: TGTGCCAGCAGGGAGGGTAGCGATGAGGAGCAGTTCTTC. As protein: CASREGSDEEQFF.

The rearrangement uses TRBV12-5 and TRBJ1-1; 8 positions agree with TRBD1. V was pared by 2 bases and J by 0 bases, with 11 bases of the junction left unmatched. The germline gives CDR1 LGHNT, CDR2 FRNRAP. The CDR3 runs to 18 residues. CDR3 sequence (DNA): TGTGCTAGTGGTTTGTCGCGCGGCCGACAGGGGTTGAACACTGAAGCTTTCTTT. Amino acid sequence: CASGLSRGRQGLNTEAFF. Full variable domain (rest looked up from reference TRBV12-5 and TRBJ1-1): DARVTQTPRHKVTEMGQEVTMRCQPILGHNTVFWYRQTMMQGLELLAYFRNRAPLDDSGMPKDRFSAEMPDATLATLKIQPSEPRDSAVYFCASGLSRGRQGLNTEAFFGQGTRLTVV.

The gene calls are TRBV5-1 and TRBJ1-1; D perhaps matches TRBD1 (5 bases). Germline V lookup: CDR1 SGHRS, CDR2 YFSETQ. The CDR3 consists of 18 residues. Between the trimmed V and J ends, which lost 2 bases and 0 bases, there was a span of 20 bases. The CDR3 loop reads CASSFLTDSTTVNTEAFF. CDR3 coding DNA: TGCGCCAGCAGCTTTTTGACAGACTCGACAACGGTGAACACTGAAGCTTTCTTT.

The chain has TRBV4-1 and TRBJ2-5; 7 bases are a match to TRBD2. The germline gives CDR1 MGHRA, CDR2 YSYEKL. The CDR3 spans 14 residues. V dropped 1 base and J dropped 7; count of bases not matched to a gene: 6. The CDR3 DNA is TGCGCCAGCAGCCAAGTCGGACTAGAGGGGACCCAGTACTTC. It specifies CASSQVGLEGTQYF.

The chain recombines TRBV4-1 with TRBJ1-1; the D gene is possibly TRBD1 (6 bases). Per germline, CDR1 MGHRA and CDR2 YSYEKL. The V and J ends lost 4 bases and 6 bases respectively, with 18 bases between them. This CDR3 comprises 15 residues. This CDR3 reads CASSPRQASRAEAFF. In DNA, the CDR3 is TGCGCCAGCAGCCCGAGACAGGCTAGTCGCGCTGAAGCTTTCTTT.

This clone was seen a few times. V usage is TRBV6-1 and J usage is TRBJ1-1, with a tentative D call TRBD1 (5 bases). Per germline, CDR1 MNHNS and CDR2 SASEGT. Trimming took off 3 bases at V and 3 bases at J, with 8 bases between the two ends. This CDR3 spans 13 amino acids. The CDR3 sequence is CASSDRADTEAFF. The CDR3 nucleotides are TGTGCCAGCAGTGACAGGGCGGACACTGAAGCTTTCTTT.

The J gene is TRBJ2-3, the V gene TRBV6-5, with 14 nucleotides matching TRBD2. From germline, CDR1 is MNHEY and CDR2 SVGAGI. This CDR3 has 15 residues. The V segment lost 10 bases and the J segment 2 bases; nucleotides outside the gene matches: 5. The CDR3 loop is CATRGLAGVTDTQYF. CDR3 bases: TGTGCCACCCGGGGACTAGCGGGGGTCACAGATACGCAGTATTTT.

The chain combines TRBV10-3 with TRBJ1-2; TRBD1 might be the D (5 bases). Trimming took off 6 bases at V and 0 bases at J, with 8 bases between the two ends. CDR3 length equals 13 residues. Looked up from germline, CDR1 is ENHRY and CDR2 is SYGVKD. The chain's CDR3 is CAISPRANYGYTF. DNA for the CDR3: TGTGCCATCAGCCCCAGGGCTAACTATGGCTACACCTTC.

This chain joins TRBV6-6 and TRBJ1-3; D gene uncertain. Germline CDR1 is MNHNY and CDR2 is SVGAGI (reference sequence). CDR3 length: 15 amino acids. Between the trimmed V and J ends, which lost 2 bases and 2 bases, there was a span of 10 bases. The CDR3 DNA reads as TGTGCCAGCAGTTACGGCTTAAGTCCTGGAAACACCATATATTTT. Protein product: CASSYGLSPGNTIYF.

V and J are TRBV7-8 and TRBJ1-2; 8 nucleotides align to TRBD1. Germline lookup yields CDR1 SGHVS and CDR2 FQNEAQ. Losses at the gene ends were 2 bases for V and 4 bases for J; bases not matched to a gene: 6. The CDR3 covers 15 residues. CDR3 DNA: TGTGCCAGCAGCTTATCGCCCGGACAGGGCTATGGCTACACCTTC. Encoded protein: CASSLSPGQGYGYTF.

The chain has TRBV9 and TRBJ2-1; the match to TRBD2 covers 8 bases. This CDR3 spans 17 amino acids. V lost 0 bases, J lost 8 bases, and 13 bases stayed unmatched. Germline lookup yields CDR1 SGDLS and CDR2 YYNGEE. CDR3 residues: CASSVEELAEVLDEQFF. The CDR3 region has the DNA TGTGCCAGCAGCGTAGAGGAACTAGCGGAGGTTCTCGATGAGCAGTTCTTC. The whole variable domain, remainder taken from reference TRBV9 and TRBJ2-1, is DSGVTQTPKHLITATGQRVTLRCSPRSGDLSVYWYQQSLDQGLQFLIQYYNGEERAKGNILERFSAQQFPDLHSELNLSSLELGDSALYFCASSVEELAEVLDEQFFGPGTRLTVL.